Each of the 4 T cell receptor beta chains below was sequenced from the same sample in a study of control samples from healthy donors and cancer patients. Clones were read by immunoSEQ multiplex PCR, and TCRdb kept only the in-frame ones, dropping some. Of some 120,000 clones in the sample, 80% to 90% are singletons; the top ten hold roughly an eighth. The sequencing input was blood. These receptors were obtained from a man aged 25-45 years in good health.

Here the CDR3 reads CASSRLQGGYGYTF. The CDR3 DNA is TGTGCCAGCAGCCGCTTACAGGGGGGCTATGGCTACACCTTC. The chain uses TRBV14 and TRBJ1-2, with 8 bases lining up with TRBD1. The CDR3 loop spans 14 amino acids. CDR1 is SGHDN, CDR2 FVKESK, per germline. The J segment lost 4 bases and the V segment lost 4 bases, leaving 5 bases of the junction unmatched.

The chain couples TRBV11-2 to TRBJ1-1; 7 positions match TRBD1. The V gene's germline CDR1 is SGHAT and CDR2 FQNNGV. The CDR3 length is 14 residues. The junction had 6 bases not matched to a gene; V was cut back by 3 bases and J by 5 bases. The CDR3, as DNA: TGTGCCAGCAGCTTCACACAGGGGAGGACTGAAGCTTTCTTT. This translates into CASSFTQGRTEAFF. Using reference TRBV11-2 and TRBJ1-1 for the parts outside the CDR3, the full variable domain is EAGVAQSPRYKIIEKRQSVAFWCNPISGHATLYWYQQILGQGPKLLIQFQNNGVVDDSQLPKDRFSAERLKGVDSTLKIQPAKLEDSAVYLCASSFTQGRTEAFFGQGTRLTVV.

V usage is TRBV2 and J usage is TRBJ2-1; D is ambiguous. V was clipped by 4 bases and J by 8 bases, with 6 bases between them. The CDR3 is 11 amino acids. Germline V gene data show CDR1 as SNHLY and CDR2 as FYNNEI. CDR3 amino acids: CASSGKYEQFF. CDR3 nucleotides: TGTGCCAGCAGTGGAAAGTATGAGCAGTTCTTC.

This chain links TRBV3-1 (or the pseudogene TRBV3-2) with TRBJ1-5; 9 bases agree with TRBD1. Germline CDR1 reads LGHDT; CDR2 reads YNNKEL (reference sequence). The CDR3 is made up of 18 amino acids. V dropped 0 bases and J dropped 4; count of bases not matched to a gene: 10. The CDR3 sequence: CASSQDLGGGQGNQPQHF. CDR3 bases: TGTGCCAGCAGCCAAGATCTAGGGGGGGGACAGGGTAATCAGCCCCAGCATTTT.